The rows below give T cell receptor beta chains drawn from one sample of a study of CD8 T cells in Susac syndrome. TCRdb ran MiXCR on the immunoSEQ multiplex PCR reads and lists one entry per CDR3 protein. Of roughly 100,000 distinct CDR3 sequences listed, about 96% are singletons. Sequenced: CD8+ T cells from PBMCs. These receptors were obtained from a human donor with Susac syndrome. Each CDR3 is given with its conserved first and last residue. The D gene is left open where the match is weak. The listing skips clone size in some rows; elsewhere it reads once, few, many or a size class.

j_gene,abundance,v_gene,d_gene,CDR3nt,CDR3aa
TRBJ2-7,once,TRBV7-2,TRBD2,TGTGCCAGCAGCCTATTCGGGGGGAGCGAGCAGTACTTC,CASSLFGGSEQYF
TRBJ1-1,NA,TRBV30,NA,TGTGCCTGGAGGAGCCCAGGGATGAACACTGAAGCTTTCTTT,CAWRSPGMNTEAFF
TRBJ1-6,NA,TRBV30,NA,TGTGGGGCGAGGAGCTCCTATAATTCACCCCTCCACTTT,CGARSSYNSPLHF
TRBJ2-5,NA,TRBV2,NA,TGTGCCAGCAGTGAAACCCCGGTTGGAGAGACCCAGTACTTC,CASSETPVGETQYF
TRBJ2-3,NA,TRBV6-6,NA,TGTGCCAGCAGTTTGACTAGAGACACAGATACGCAGTATTTT,CASSLTRDTDTQYF
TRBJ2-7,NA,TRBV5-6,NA,TGTGCCAGCAGCTTCGGGCGAGGGGCCTACGAGCAGTACTTC,CASSFGRGAYEQYF
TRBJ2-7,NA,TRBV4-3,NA,TGCGCCAGCAGCCCGGGGCCAGTGCACTCCTACGAGCAGTACTTC,CASSPGPVHSYEQYF
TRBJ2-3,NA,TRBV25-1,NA,TGTGCCAGCAGTGAATCGTTAGGGCAGGGGAGCACAGATACGCAGTATTTT,CASSESLGQGSTDTQYF
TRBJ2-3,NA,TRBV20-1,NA,TGCAGTGCTAGGGATGTGGATACGCAGTATTTT,CSARDVDTQYF
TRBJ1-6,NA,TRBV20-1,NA,TGCAGTGCTAGAGGGTCCGCCCAGGGTAATTCACCCCTCCACTTT,CSARGSAQGNSPLHF
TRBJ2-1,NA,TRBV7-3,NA,TGTGCCAGCAGCTCAATGAATGATGAGCAGTTCTTC,CASSSMNDEQFF
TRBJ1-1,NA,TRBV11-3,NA,TGTGCCAGCAGCCTCAGGGAAACTGAAGCTTTCTTT,CASSLRETEAFF
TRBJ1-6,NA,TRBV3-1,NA,TGTGCCAGCAGCCAAATCGTGGGGATCGAGAATTCACCCCTCCACTTT,CASSQIVGIENSPLHF
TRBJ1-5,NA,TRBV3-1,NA,TGTGCCAGCAGCCAAGATAGGTATCAGCCCCAGCATTTT,CASSQDRYQPQHF
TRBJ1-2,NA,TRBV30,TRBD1,TGTGCCTGGAGTGTGGGACAGGGCTATGGCTACACCTTC,CAWSVGQGYGYTF